This passage covers 16 T cell receptor beta chains from one sample sequenced in a study of radiation and T cells in renal cell carcinoma. Sequencing used immunoSEQ multiplex PCR; TCRdb keeps in-frame clones, though not all of them. The repertoire holds about 10,000 clones, with nearly 60% as singletons. Documented treatment: treatment-naive control, cytoreductive nephrectomy. This material consisted of tumor tissue, taken from a patient whose treatment was nephrectomy without radiotherapy. These receptors all come from a man aged 40-49 years with renal cell carcinoma.

A few counts support this clone. The rearrangement joins TRBV18 to TRBJ1-2; 7 positions match TRBD1. The CDR3 covers 14 residues. The ends lost 4 bases at V and 8 bases at J; junction bases unmatched: 10. CDR1 is KGHSH, CDR2 LQKENI, per germline. This CDR3 reads CASSQFAGGRGYTF. CDR3 DNA sequence: TGTGCCAGCTCACAGTTCGCAGGGGGTCGGGGCTACACCTTC.

The rearrangement links TRBV10-1 to TRBJ1-5; D possibly corresponds to TRBD1 (5 bases). Trimming left V 2 bases short and J 5 bases short, with 7 bases between. The CDR3 runs 13 residues. The germline V gene encodes CDR1 WNHNN and CDR2 SYGVQD (reference sequence). The CDR3 reads CASSEDSYQPQHF. In nucleotides, the CDR3 is TGCGCCAGCAGTGAGGACAGTTATCAGCCCCAGCATTTT.

The V call is TRBV19, the J call TRBJ2-6; D is unclear. The germline V gene encodes CDR1 LNHDA and CDR2 SQIVND (reference sequence). The CDR3 loop spans 14 amino acids. V lost 6 bases and J 1 base, leaving 7 bases between the germline ends. CDR3 in DNA: TGTGCCAGTAGACGTGAGTCTGGGGCCAACGTCCTGACTTTC. As protein: CASRRESGANVLTF.

In the case of this clone: Compared with germline, one end of the junction differs, possibly owing to a read error. The rearrangement uses TRBV9 and TRBJ2-3; TRBD2 aligns across 8 bases. CDR1 is SGDLS and CDR2 is YYNGEE in the germline V gene. The CDR3 sequence is 16 residues long. This CDR3 is CARSVGTRGGTDTQYF. In DNA form, the CDR3 reads TGTGCCCGCAGCGTGGGGACCCGGGGGGGGACAGATACGCAGTATTTT.

This chain joins TRBV7-9 and TRBJ1-5, with D tentatively TRBD1 (5 bases). The V end lost 5 bases, the J end lost 0 bases, and 20 bases lay between the germline ends. Looked up from germline, CDR1 is SEHNR and CDR2 is FQNEAQ (reference sequence). This CDR3 spans 18 amino acids. The CDR3 DNA reads as TGTGCCAGCAGCCTCGGCAGGGATGAAGACCTTAGCAATCAGCCCCAGCATTTT. This encodes CASSLGRDEDLSNQPQHF.

The J gene is TRBJ2-2, the V gene TRBV7-8, with 8 positions matching TRBD2. This CDR3 has 17 amino acids. V shed 2 bases, J shed 0 bases, and the junction held 5 bases outside the gene matches. CDR1 SGHVS and CDR2 FQNEAQ come from the germline V gene. The CDR3 sequence: CASSLRRAGANTGELFF. The CDR3, as DNA: TGTGCCAGCAGCTTAAGGAGAGCGGGGGCGAACACCGGGGAGCTGTTTTTT.

V usage is TRBV11-2 and J usage is TRBJ1-2; D not certain. Trimming pared 3 bases from V and 6 bases from J, leaving 5 bases between. CDR3 length equals 11 residues. CDR1 SGHAT and CDR2 FQNNGV come from the germline V gene. The CDR3 coding sequence is TGTGCCAGCAGCTTTAGGAATGGCTACACCTTC. It codes for CASSFRNGYTF.

The V gene is TRBV30, the J gene TRBJ2-3, with D unresolved. With 0 bases removed from V and 4 bases from J, the gap between germline ends came to 8 bases. This CDR3 has 13 amino acids. Germline-derived CDR1 and CDR2 are GTSNPN and SVGIG (reference sequence). In nucleotides, the CDR3 is TGTGCCTGGAGTGTCGGAACGGCAGATACGCAGTATTTT. Translating it yields CAWSVGTADTQYF.

In this sample, this clone is medium-sized (0.01 to 0.1%). The CDR3 is CASSLDYGYTF. The CDR3, as DNA: TGTGCCAGCAGTTTGGACTATGGCTACACCTTC. The chain combines TRBV28 with TRBJ1-2; D call uncertain. CDR1 and CDR2 (germline): MDHEN, SYDVKM. Trimming took off 3 bases at V and 3 bases at J, with 2 bases between the two ends. The CDR3 extends over 11 amino acids.

The CDR3 bases are TGCAGTGCTAGGGTCCCGACCCAGTACTTC. This sequence encodes CSARVPTQYF. The gene calls are TRBV20-1 and TRBJ2-5, with no clear D. V lost 3 bases and J 7 bases, leaving 6 bases between the germline ends. Germline CDR1 reads DFQATT; CDR2 reads SNEGSKA (reference sequence). The CDR3 consists of 10 residues.

V gene TRBV28 combines with J gene TRBJ2-3; TRBD2 matches at 11 bases. Germline lookup yields CDR1 MDHEN and CDR2 SYDVKM. J lost 4 bases, V lost 6 bases, and 9 bases had no gene match. The CDR3 has 16 residues. DNA of the CDR3: TGTGCCAGCAGCTCCCTCGGACTAGCGGGTGCAGATACGCAGTATTTT. Its translation: CASSSLGLAGADTQYF.

The chain couples TRBV30 to TRBJ2-2; D uncertain. V dropped 2 bases and J dropped 6 bases, with 10 bases sitting between them. CDR3 length equals 13 residues. Germline V lookup: CDR1 GTSNPN, CDR2 SVGIG (reference sequence). CDR3 bases: TGTGCCTGGAGTCGGAGCGTGTCCGGGGAGCTGTTTTTT. This sequence encodes CAWSRSVSGELFF. Full variable domain (missing parts from reference TRBV30 and TRBJ2-2): SQTIHQWPATLVQPVGSPLSLECTVEGTSNPNLYWYRQAAGRGLQLLFYSVGIGQISSEVPQNLSASRPQDRQFILSSKKLLLSDSGFYLCAWSRSVSGELFFGEGSRLTVL.

There are a few counts of this clone. The genes are TRBV6-5 and TRBJ1-1; D remains unclear. V shed 10 bases and J shed 1 base, with 19 bases lying between them. CDR3 length equals 15 residues. Per the germline V gene, CDR1 is MNHEY and CDR2 is SVGAGI. The CDR3 spells CATKERAPQNTEAFF. The CDR3 DNA reads TGTGCCACCAAAGAGCGGGCCCCACAGAACACTGAAGCTTTCTTT.

This sequence joins TRBV19 and TRBJ1-1; 9 bases line up with TRBD1. The germline gives CDR1 LNHDA, CDR2 SQIVND (reference sequence). J gave up 5 bases and V 9 bases, and 10 bases lay outside the gene matches. CDR3 length: 14 amino acids. CDR3 residues: CASRIPGTGTEAFF. CDR3 in DNA: TGTGCCAGCCGTATTCCCGGGACAGGGACTGAAGCTTTCTTT.

This clone was counted only a few times. The rearrangement links TRBV2 to TRBJ2-5; D is unclear. The CDR3 spans 13 residues. With 1 base removed from V and 6 bases from J, the gap between germline ends came to 9 bases. The V gene's germline CDR1 is SNHLY and CDR2 FYNNEI. The CDR3 loop is CASSEERLKTQYF. The DNA for the CDR3 is TGTGCCAGCAGTGAAGAACGGCTTAAGACCCAGTACTTC.

The rearrangement uses TRBV7-2 and TRBJ1-5, with TRBD1 as a possible D gene (6 bases). This CDR3 is 13 amino acids long. Germline CDR1 SGHTA, CDR2 FQGNSA. Trimming left V 8 bases short and J 7 bases short, with 15 bases between. CDR3 in amino acids: CASASRGQQPQHF. Here the CDR3 DNA reads TGTGCCAGCGCCTCCAGGGGCCAACAGCCCCAGCATTTT. Together with reference TRBV7-2 and TRBJ1-5, the CDR3 gives the full variable domain: GAGVSQSPSNKVTEKGKDVELRCDPISGHTALYWYRQSLGQGLEFLIYFQGNSAPDKSGLPSDRFSAERTGGSVSTLTIQRTQQEDSAVYLCASASRGQQPQHFGDGTRLSIL.